Below, one T cell receptor (beta chain) is given with its context. The data belong to a study of CD8 T cells in Susac syndrome. RNA in amounts of roughly 0.5 to 1 ug was reverse transcribed with random hexamers. Coverage of TCR beta CDR3 amplification by immunoSEQ multiplex PCR extended to 54 Vbeta and 13 Jbeta. Each CDR3 protein is one row after TCRdb ran MiXCR on the immunoSEQ multiplex PCR reads. The sample yields roughly 200,000 distinct CDR3 sequences, around 96% seen once. The V end was cut by 7 bases, the J end by 0 bases, with 9 bases between. There are 12 residues in the CDR3. Germline V gives CDR1 SQVTM, CDR2 ANQGSEA. The study sequenced TCR beta in blood CD8+ and CD4+ T cells. FACS enriched CD8+ TEMRA cells, while bulk CD8+ and CD4+ were negatively isolated.

The sequenced material came from CD8+ T cells from PBMCs. V gene TRBV29-1 combines with J gene TRBJ1-1; D gene ambiguous. This TCR was recovered from a human donor with multiple sclerosis. This CDR3 reads CSANRLNTEAFF. The DNA of the CDR3 is TGCAGCGCCAATCGGTTGAACACTGAAGCTTTCTTT.